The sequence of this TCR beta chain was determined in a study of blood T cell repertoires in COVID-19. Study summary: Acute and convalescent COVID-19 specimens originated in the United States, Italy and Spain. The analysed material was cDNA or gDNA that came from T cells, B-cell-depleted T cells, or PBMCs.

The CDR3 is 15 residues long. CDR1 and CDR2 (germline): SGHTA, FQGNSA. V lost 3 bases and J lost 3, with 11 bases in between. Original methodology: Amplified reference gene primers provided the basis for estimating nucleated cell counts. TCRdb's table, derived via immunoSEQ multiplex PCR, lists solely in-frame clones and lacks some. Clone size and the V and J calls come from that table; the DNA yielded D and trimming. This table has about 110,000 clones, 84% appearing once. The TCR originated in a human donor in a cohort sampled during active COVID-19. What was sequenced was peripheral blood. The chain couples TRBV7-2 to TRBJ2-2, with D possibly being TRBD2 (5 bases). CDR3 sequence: CASSLRATDTGELFF. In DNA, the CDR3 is TGTGCCAGCAGCTTGAGGGCGACGGACACCGGGGAGCTGTTTTTT.